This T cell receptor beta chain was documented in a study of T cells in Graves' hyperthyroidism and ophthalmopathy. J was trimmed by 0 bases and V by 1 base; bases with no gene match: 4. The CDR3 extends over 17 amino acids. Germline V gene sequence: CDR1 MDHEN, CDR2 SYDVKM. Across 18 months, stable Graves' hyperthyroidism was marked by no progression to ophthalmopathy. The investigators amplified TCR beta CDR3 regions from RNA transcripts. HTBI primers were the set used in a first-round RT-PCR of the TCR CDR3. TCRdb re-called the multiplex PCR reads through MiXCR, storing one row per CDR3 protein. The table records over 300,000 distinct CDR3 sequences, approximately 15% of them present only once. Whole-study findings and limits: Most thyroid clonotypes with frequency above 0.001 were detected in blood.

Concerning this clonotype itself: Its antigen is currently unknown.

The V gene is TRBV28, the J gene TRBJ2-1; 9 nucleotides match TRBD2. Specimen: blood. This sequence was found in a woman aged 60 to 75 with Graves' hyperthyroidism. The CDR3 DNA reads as TGTGCCAGCAGTTTATCCGCTAGCGGGATCTCCTACAATGAGCAGTTCTTC. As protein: CASSLSASGISYNEQFF.